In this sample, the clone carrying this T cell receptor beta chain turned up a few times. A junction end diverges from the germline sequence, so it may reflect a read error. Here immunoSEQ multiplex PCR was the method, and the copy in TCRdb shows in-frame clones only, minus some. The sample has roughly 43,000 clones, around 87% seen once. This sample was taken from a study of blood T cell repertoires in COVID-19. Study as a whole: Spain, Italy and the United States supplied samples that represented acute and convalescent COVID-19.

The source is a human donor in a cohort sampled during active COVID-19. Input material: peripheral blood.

In nucleotides, the CDR3 is TGTGCCAGCACCTCCGGTGGTCCGGGACTAGCGGTCTTC. Its translation is CASTSGGPGLAVF. The rearrangement joins TRBV7-3 to TRBJ2-7; 11 bases agree with TRBD2. Germline CDR1 SGHTA, CDR2 FQGTGA. The CDR3 covers 13 residues.